Below are 26 T cell receptor beta chains sequenced from a single sample in a study of T cells in Graves' hyperthyroidism and ophthalmopathy. RNA transcripts yielded amplified TCR beta CDR3 regions. The HTBI set primed first-round TCR CDR3 RT-PCR. Using its own MiXCR run on the multiplex PCR reads, TCRdb lists one record per CDR3 protein. The table shows 600,000 or so distinct CDR3 sequences, with under 20% occurring only once. Sequencing input: blood. These receptors were collected from a woman aged 25 to 39 with Graves' hyperthyroidism.

This clonotype was recorded at least ten times. The rearrangement uses TRBV12-3 or TRBV12-4 and TRBJ1-2; 7 bases fit TRBD1. The V and J ends lost 3 bases and 4 bases, in that order; junction bases with no gene match: 14. The CDR3 is 17 amino acids. In DNA, the CDR3 is TGTGCCAGCAGTTTCTCCCGAGGACAGGAGGCTGGCTATGGCTACACCTTC. This sequence encodes CASSFSRGQEAGYGYTF.

This clonotype appeared many times. The chain has TRBV7-2 and TRBJ2-2; no definite D call. CDR3 length: 14 amino acids. Per germline, CDR1 SGHTA and CDR2 FQGNSA. V was trimmed by 5 bases and J by 7 bases, leaving 14 bases between them. DNA of the CDR3: TGTGCCAGCAGCCGAGTCTCGAGTGTCGGGGAGCTGTTTTTT. Translating gives CASSRVSSVGELFF.

V is TRBV20-1 and J is TRBJ1-5, with 9 bases fitting TRBD1. The germline gives CDR1 DFQATT, CDR2 SNEGSKA (reference sequence). The length of the CDR3 is 15 residues. Losses at the gene ends were 8 bases for V and 1 base for J; bases not matched to a gene: 9. Here the CDR3 DNA reads TGCAGTACTCTCGCACAGGGGGCGAGCAATCAGCCCCAGCATTTT. Amino acids: CSTLAQGASNQPQHF.

This clonotype occurred a few times. The CDR3 is CASSPGLRRSGNTIYF. Here the CDR3 DNA reads TGTGCCAGCAGCCCCGGACTGCGCCGCTCTGGAAACACCATATATTTT. This chain joins TRBV27 and TRBJ1-3; no reliable D call. V lost 6 bases and J 0 bases, leaving 15 bases between the germline ends. Germline V gene sequence: CDR1 MNHEY, CDR2 SMNVEV (reference sequence). This CDR3 is 16 amino acids long.

This clonotype turned up a few times. The V and J genes are TRBV9 and TRBJ2-1; 8 nucleotides match TRBD2. The germline CDR1 and CDR2 sequences are SGDLS and YYNGEE. With V trimmed by 0 bases and J by 8 bases, 13 bases remained unmatched. CDR3 length: 17 residues. CDR3 amino acids: CASSVVSREGFSDEQFF. The CDR3 DNA sequence: TGTGCCAGCAGCGTAGTTTCTCGGGAGGGCTTTTCGGATGAGCAGTTCTTC.

The chain is built from TRBV6-1 and TRBJ1-3; no reliable D call. The CDR3 contains 15 residues. Germline-derived CDR1 and CDR2 are MNHNS and SASEGT. V lost 6 bases and J 2 bases, leaving 14 bases between the germline ends. CDR3 nucleotides: TGTGCCAGCAGGATTGATGAGGGCCCTGGAAACACCATATATTTT. Translation: CASRIDEGPGNTIYF.

This clonotype was observed a few times. The chain carries TRBV9 and TRBJ2-1; weak D call: TRBD2 (6 bases). The germline V gene encodes CDR1 SGDLS and CDR2 YYNGEE. CDR3 length equals 16 residues. With 5 bases removed from V and 3 bases from J, the gap between germline ends came to 18 bases. The DNA for the CDR3 is TGTGCCAGCAGTGGGGCGGGGCGGACCTACTACAATGAGCAGTTCTTC. Its protein is CASSGAGRTYYNEQFF.

This clonotype was seen at least ten times. The gene calls are TRBV2 and TRBJ2-1, with 11 bases that match TRBD2. Trimming at V came to 4 bases and at J to 1 base, leaving 3 bases not matched to a gene. This CDR3 comprises 16 residues. Germline V gene data show CDR1 as SNHLY and CDR2 as FYNNEI. Written as DNA, the CDR3 is TGTGCCAGCAGTGGCTCTAGCGGGAGGTCCTACAATGAGCAGTTCTTC. Residues: CASSGSSGRSYNEQFF.

The chain has TRBV6-2 or TRBV6-3 and TRBJ2-1, with 9 bases that match TRBD1. The germline CDR1 and CDR2 sequences are MNHEY and SVGEGT. This CDR3 spans 16 amino acids. Germline trimming cut 6 bases from V and 3 bases from J; bases unmatched to any gene: 9. As DNA, the CDR3 is TGTGCCAGCAGCCCACCCACAGGGGGCTTCTACAATGAGCAGTTCTTC. Protein product: CASSPPTGGFYNEQFF.

There are a few counts of this clonotype. The chain employs TRBV20-1 and TRBJ2-7; D unclear. Germline V CDR1 and CDR2: DFQATT, SNEGSKA (reference sequence). This CDR3 is built from 12 residues. Trimming removed 0 bases from V and 4 bases from J, with 7 bases in between. This chain's CDR3 is CSARDVSYEQYF. The CDR3 region has the DNA TGCAGTGCTAGAGATGTCAGTTACGAGCAGTACTTC.

This clonotype was observed a few times. The chain carries TRBV6-1 and TRBJ2-1; 9 positions match TRBD2. The CDR3 spans 17 residues. CDR1 and CDR2 (germline): MNHNS, SASEGT. With V trimmed by 7 bases and J by 9 bases, 19 bases remained unmatched. As DNA, the CDR3 is TGTGCCAGCACCAAAATAACCGGGACTAGCCCTCGTACTGAGCAGTTCTTC. Amino acid sequence: CASTKITGTSPRTEQFF.

Only a few counts were recorded for this clonotype. The rearrangement links TRBV30 to TRBJ2-1, with D possibly being TRBD1 (5 bases). From germline, CDR1 is GTSNPN and CDR2 SVGIG (reference sequence). The CDR3 totals 14 residues. The V and J ends lost 4 bases and 8 bases respectively, with 18 bases between them. In nucleotides, the CDR3 is TGTGCCTGGATGGGGCGGATAGCCCTCGATGAGCAGTTCTTC. This translates into CAWMGRIALDEQFF.

CDR3: CASSSPGDSHEQYF. The CDR3 DNA follows: TGTGCCAGCAGCTCGCCGGGAGATTCCCACGAGCAGTACTTC. The chain joins TRBV11-1 to TRBJ2-7; TRBD2 is a possible D gene (6 bases). Germline V gives CDR1 SGHAT, CDR2 FQDESV (reference sequence). The CDR3 runs to 14 residues. V was clipped by 4 bases and J by 5 bases, with 15 bases between them.

Ten or more counts support this clonotype. The J gene is TRBJ2-1, the V gene TRBV12-3 or TRBV12-4, with 12 positions matching TRBD2. The CDR3 is made up of 15 amino acids. V lost 3 bases and J lost 5; bases outside the gene matches: 2. The CDR3 bases are TGTGCCAGCAGTTTTGGACTAGCGGGACACAATGAGCAGTTCTTC. It codes for CASSFGLAGHNEQFF.

This clonotype appeared a few times. V is TRBV3-1 and J is TRBJ2-2; D is ambiguous. Trimming cost V 3 bases and J 6 bases, with 8 bases left between them. CDR3 length: 13 residues. Looked up from germline, CDR1 is LGHDT and CDR2 is YNNKEL (reference sequence). In DNA, the CDR3 is TGTGCCAGCAGCCATCTCGGCGCCGGGGAGCTGTTTTTT. This translates into CASSHLGAGELFF.

The gene calls are TRBV6-1 and TRBJ2-6, with 8 nucleotides matching TRBD1. The germline CDR1 and CDR2 sequences are MNHNS and SASEGT. The V gene end was trimmed by 8 bases and the J gene end by 1 base; junction bases not matched to a gene: 7. The CDR3 runs 16 residues. The CDR3 reads CASSGTGISGANVLTF. CDR3 DNA sequence: TGTGCCAGCTCCGGGACAGGCATATCTGGGGCCAACGTCCTGACTTTC.

In its sample, this clonotype was seen many times. V and J are TRBV5-1 and TRBJ2-1, with D possibly being TRBD1 (6 bases). The V gene's germline CDR1 is SGHRS and CDR2 YFSETQ. This CDR3 is built from 17 residues. Between the trimmed V and J ends, which lost 4 bases and 1 base, there was a span of 18 bases. Here the CDR3 reads CASSGPGDPGSYNEQFF. The CDR3 DNA reads as TGCGCCAGCAGCGGCCCAGGGGACCCGGGGTCCTACAATGAGCAGTTCTTC.

There are many counts of this clonotype. This chain connects TRBV28 to TRBJ1-5; D might be TRBD1 (5 bases). Germline values: CDR1 MDHEN, CDR2 SYDVKM. V was clipped by 7 bases and J by 1 base, with 23 bases between them. CDR3 size: 18 residues. CDR3 sequence reads: CASTQRTRGAWSNQPQHF. CDR3 nucleotides: TGTGCCAGCACCCAAAGGACCCGAGGGGCATGGAGCAATCAGCCCCAGCATTTT.

This clonotype was detected ten times or more. J is TRBJ2-7 and V is TRBV11-1, with D hard to call. Germline CDR1 SGHAT, CDR2 FQDESV (reference sequence). V shed 1 base and J shed 4 bases, with 11 bases lying between them. CDR3 length: 14 amino acids. The CDR3 is CASSLGRRGYEQYF. The CDR3, as DNA: TGTGCCAGCAGCTTAGGCAGAAGAGGATACGAGCAGTACTTC.

The sample holds many counts of this clonotype. The chain combines TRBV11-2 with TRBJ2-1, with 8 bases matching TRBD2. CDR1 SGHAT and CDR2 FQNNGV come from the germline V gene. The CDR3 length is 14 residues. The V segment lost 5 bases and the J segment 7 bases; nucleotides outside the gene matches: 7. The CDR3 DNA sequence: TGTGCCAGCAGCCTGGGACTAGGTGGGAATGAGCAGTTCTTC. Its protein is CASSLGLGGNEQFF. Drawing the rest from reference TRBV11-2 and TRBJ2-1, the complete variable domain is EAGVAQSPRYKIIEKRQSVAFWCNPISGHATLYWYQQILGQGPKLLIQFQNNGVVDDSQLPKDRFSAERLKGVDSTLKIQPAKLEDSAVYLCASSLGLGGNEQFFGPGTRLTVL.

This clonotype was counted at least ten times. The genes are TRBV28 and TRBJ2-1, with 9 bases lining up with TRBD1. Germline V CDR1 and CDR2: MDHEN, SYDVKM. The CDR3 is made up of 15 amino acids. The ends lost 2 bases at V and 7 bases at J; junction bases unmatched: 6. In nucleotides, the CDR3 is TGTGCCAGCAGTTTACCAGGGACAGGGAGGAATGAGCAGTTCTTC. Its translation: CASSLPGTGRNEQFF.

This clonotype showed up many times. The chain uses TRBV11-2 and TRBJ2-4, with TRBD1 as a possible D gene (6 bases). There are 18 residues in the CDR3. V was clipped by 3 bases and J by 1 base, with 19 bases between them. Germline CDR1 and CDR2: SGHAT and FQNNGV. The CDR3, as DNA: TGTGCCAGCAGCTTCCCCATGACAGGACATTCGGCCAAAAACATTCAGTACTTC. It specifies CASSFPMTGHSAKNIQYF. Using reference TRBV11-2 and TRBJ2-4 for the parts outside the CDR3, the full variable domain is EAGVAQSPRYKIIEKRQSVAFWCNPISGHATLYWYQQILGQGPKLLIQFQNNGVVDDSQLPKDRFSAERLKGVDSTLKIQPAKLEDSAVYLCASSFPMTGHSAKNIQYFGAGTRLSVL.

The rearrangement links TRBV18 to TRBJ2-7, with unresolved D. The CDR3 contains 15 residues. The ends were cut back, 3 bases at V and 7 bases at J, with 19 bases in the middle. Per germline, CDR1 KGHSH and CDR2 LQKENI. The CDR3 spells CASSPATSRLVEQYF. DNA for the CDR3: TGTGCCAGCTCACCGGCTACAAGCCGACTCGTTGAGCAGTACTTC.

As regards this clonotype: A much larger clone differs from this one at a single base, so this may be a read error. The genes are TRBV20-1 and TRBJ2-1, with D possibly TRBD2 on 6 matching bases. The J call may be wrong; the DNA end is better matched by TRBJ2-4. The CDR3 loop spans 12 amino acids. In germline, CDR1 is DFQATT, CDR2 SNEGSKA (reference sequence). The CDR3 protein is CSARTGELGQYF. CDR3 nucleotides: TGCAGTGCTAGGACGGGGGAGCTCGGTCAGTACTTC.

Ten or more counts support this clonotype. The chain employs TRBV6-2 or TRBV6-3 and TRBJ1-5, with D tentatively TRBD1 (6 bases). Trimming left V 2 bases short and J 3 bases short, with 8 bases between. Germline CDR1 MNHEY, CDR2 SVGEGT. The CDR3 has 14 amino acids. CDR3 protein: CASSYQGYNQPQHF. The CDR3 coding sequence is TGTGCCAGCAGTTACCAGGGGTACAATCAGCCCCAGCATTTT.

This chain uses TRBV14 with TRBJ2-7; TRBD1 agrees at 8 bases. Germline CDR1 is SGHDN and CDR2 is FVKESK. CDR3 size: 17 residues. Losses at the gene ends were 3 bases for V and 3 bases for J; bases not matched to a gene: 13. The CDR3 is CASSQGKLGQGIYEQYF. CDR3 coding DNA: TGTGCCAGCAGCCAGGGTAAACTAGGACAGGGCATCTACGAGCAGTACTTC.